Included here is one TCR beta chain sequence, with context. TCRdb's table, derived via immunoSEQ multiplex PCR, lists solely in-frame clones and lacks some. The sample gives under 150,000 clones, 84% of which show up once; 3.5% to 5% is in the top ten. The sample belongs to a study of blood T cell repertoires in COVID-19. V lost 2 bases and J lost 5; bases outside the gene matches: 2. Germline CDR1 and CDR2: KGHSH and LQKENI. CDR3 length: 14 amino acids. This TCR derives from a man aged 45 to 65 in a cohort exposed to, infected with or recovered from COVID-19 (not recorded which). Material for sequencing was PBMCs or T cells enriched from blood (not recorded which). This chain uses TRBV18 with TRBJ1-1; 10 nucleotides agree with TRBD1. CDR3 bases: TGTGCCAGCTCACCATGGACAGGGGGGACTGAAGCTTTCTTT. This translates into CASSPWTGGTEAFF.